This section outlines one TCR beta chain sequence together with its context. Authors' methods: Reference gene primers were amplified, and this amplification served to estimate nucleated cell counts. Generated by immunoSEQ multiplex PCR, the TCRdb table keeps only in-frame clones and is missing some. For V, J and clone size, that table is used; D and trimming come from the DNA. The sample has about 160,000 clones; around 92% are singletons. The sample is drawn from a study of blood T cell repertoires in COVID-19. This clonotype originated in a man aged 30 to 45 with COVID-19, enrolled during active disease. The material sequenced was peripheral blood.

For the CDR3, the DNA is TGTGCCAGTAGTACCCCGGGACAGCTGAACACTGAAGCTTTCTTT. Translating it yields CASSTPGQLNTEAFF. V gene TRBV19 combines with J gene TRBJ1-1, with 7 bases identical to TRBD1. The CDR3 loop spans 15 amino acids. From germline, CDR1 is LNHDA and CDR2 SQIVND (reference sequence). V dropped 4 bases and J dropped 0; count of bases not matched to a gene: 5.